One sample yielded the 5 T cell receptor beta chains listed below, sequenced in a study of blood T cell repertoires in COVID-19. TCRdb keeps only in-frame clones here, not all; method: immunoSEQ multiplex PCR. The table shows about 140,000 clones, with 75% to 85% occurring only once. The sample comprised peripheral blood. Receptor source: a woman in her 50s with acute or convalescent COVID-19.

CDR3 DNA sequence: TGTGCCGAAGGGAGCTCTGGGGCCAACGTCCTGACTTTC. It translates to CAEGSSGANVLTF. The rearrangement uses TRBV30 and TRBJ2-6; possibly TRBD2 for D (5 bases). CDR1 and CDR2 (germline): GTSNPN, SVGIG (reference sequence). The CDR3 covers 13 residues. Between the trimmed V and J ends, which lost 8 bases and 0 bases, there was a span of 8 bases.

This chain connects TRBV5-1 to TRBJ1-2; no clear D gene. Trimming stripped 4 bases from V and 4 bases from J, with 14 bases between. This CDR3 comprises 14 residues. CDR1 is SGHRS, CDR2 YFSETQ, per germline. CDR3 protein: CASSTGLEGYGYTF. The CDR3 nucleotides read TGCGCCAGCAGCACGGGCCTCGAGGGCTATGGCTACACCTTC.

Here the CDR3 DNA reads TGTGCCAGAACAGCGTATTTCTACGAGCAGTACTTC. This sequence encodes CARTAYFYEQYF. The genes are TRBV7-5 and TRBJ2-7; TRBD2, the table's D call, lacks a check against the DNA. TRBV7-5 is a listed pseudogene. The CDR3 has 12 residues.

The chain joins TRBV28 to TRBJ2-1, with TRBD2 matching 11 bases. V shed 7 bases, J shed 6 bases, and the junction held 8 bases outside the gene matches. CDR3 length: 15 residues. CDR1 is MDHEN and CDR2 is SYDVKM in the germline V gene. Here the CDR3 reads CASNPKGLAANEQFF. The CDR3, as DNA: TGTGCCAGCAACCCAAAGGGACTAGCGGCCAATGAGCAGTTCTTC.

The chain is built from TRBV5-1 and TRBJ2-1; the match to TRBD2 covers 11 bases. The V gene's germline CDR1 is SGHRS and CDR2 YFSETQ. This CDR3 contains 15 residues. V shed 4 bases and J 4 bases; nucleotides not matched to a gene: 4. The CDR3 DNA is TGCGCCAGCAGCCCCGGGACTAGCGGTTACAATGAGCAGTTCTTC. It codes for CASSPGTSGYNEQFF.